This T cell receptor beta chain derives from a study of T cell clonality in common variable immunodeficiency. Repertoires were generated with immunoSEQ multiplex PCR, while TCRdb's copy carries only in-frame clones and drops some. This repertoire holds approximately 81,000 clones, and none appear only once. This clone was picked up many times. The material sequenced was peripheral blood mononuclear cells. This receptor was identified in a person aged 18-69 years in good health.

CDR3 protein: CASSPTGVGETQYF. The DNA read from the CDR3 is TGTGCCAGCAGCCCGACAGGGGTCGGGGAGACC. This chain joins TRBV7-2 and TRBJ2-5; TRBD1 agrees at 8 bases. The observed sequence ends 3 residues before the CDR3 terminus, with the missing tail filled in from the germline J gene. With V trimmed by 5 bases and J by 5 bases, 7 bases remained unmatched. The CDR3 is 14 residues long. Germline assignment: CDR1 SGHTA and CDR2 FQGNSA. The full variable domain, with the rest looked up from reference TRBV7-2 and TRBJ2-5, is GAGVSQSPSNKVTEKGKDVELRCDPISGHTALYWYRQSLGQGLEFLIYFQGNSAPDKSGLPSDRFSAERTGGSVSTLTIQRTQQEDSAVYLCASSPTGVGETQYFGPGTRLLVL.